This T cell receptor (beta chain) is drawn from a study of blood T cell repertoires in COVID-19. CDR1 and CDR2 from the germline V gene are DFQATT and SNEGSKA (reference sequence). The CDR3 has 14 amino acids. The J segment lost 7 bases and the V segment lost 3 bases, leaving 3 bases of the junction unmatched. Repertoires were generated with immunoSEQ multiplex PCR, while TCRdb's copy carries only in-frame clones and drops some. The data contain roughly 240,000 clones, about 91% of them singletons. The origin of this receptor is a woman aged 40-49 years with acute COVID-19. Sequencing was performed on PBMCs or T cells enriched from blood (not recorded which). The chain links TRBV20-1 to TRBJ1-6; TRBD1 matches at 10 bases. CDR3 DNA: TGCAGTGCTAGTCCGACAGGGGGCAATTCACCCCTCCACTTT. It is translated as CSASPTGGNSPLHF.